The source of this T cell receptor (beta chain) is a study of blood T cell repertoires in COVID-19. Study information: COVID-19 samples collected from the United States, Italy and Spain covered acute and convalescent phases.

The ends were cut back, 3 bases at V and 2 bases at J, with 12 bases in the middle. Germline V lookup: CDR1 SGHTA, CDR2 FQGTGA. This CDR3 is 15 amino acids long. Only in-frame clones appear in the TCRdb table, and some are missing; sequencing was by immunoSEQ multiplex PCR. This table has 50,000 to 65,000 clones, 89% appearing once. Source material: peripheral blood. V usage is TRBV7-3 and J usage is TRBJ2-3; D possibly corresponds to TRBD1 (7 bases). The sequence was collected from a man in his sixties with active COVID-19. The CDR3 nucleotides are TGTGCCAGCAGCTTGTCAGGGGGGACCACAGATACGCAGTATTTT. Its translation: CASSLSGGTTDTQYF.